This T cell receptor delta chain was observed in a study of gamma-delta T cells after stem cell transplantation. As to this clone: At one end the junction does not follow the germline gene, possibly because of a read error.

TCRdb reprocessed the RT-PCR reads using CATT. The top ten hold under 20% of the sample, which has roughly 6,500 delta-chain clones, around 25% seen once. The CDR3 is made up of 22 amino acids. CDR1 is GEAIGNYY and CDR2 is EKD in the germline V gene. The TCR comes from a human donor. It is not recorded whose cells these are; they may come from a transplant donor. This chain joins TRDV2 and TRDJ3; TRDD3 matches 7 bases. The source material was gamma-delta T cells. CDR3 sequence: CACDTGGAGGPLSSWDTRQVFF. The CDR3 DNA is TGTGCCTGTGACACCGGTGGAGCTGGGGGTCCCCTTAGCTCCTGGGACACCCGACAGGTGTTTTTC.